The 16 T cell receptor beta chains below come from one sample, sequenced in a study of blood T cell repertoires in COVID-19. The protocol was immunoSEQ multiplex PCR, while the TCRdb copy is restricted to in-frame clones and leaves out a portion. Among over 250,000 clones listed, around 84% were seen once. The sample comprised PBMCs or T cells enriched from blood (not recorded which). These receptors all stem from a man aged 25 to 45 with acute COVID-19.

CDR3 nucleotide sequence: TGTGCCAGCAGTTTAGGGACAGGGTCGTCCTACGAGCAGTACGTC. Protein: CASSLGTGSSYEQYV. The chain has TRBV27 and TRBJ2-7; 9 bases map to TRBD1. Looked up from germline, CDR1 is MNHEY and CDR2 is SMNVEV (reference sequence). With 2 bases clipped from V and 1 base from J, the junction kept 3 bases outside the gene matches. This CDR3 has 15 amino acids.

This clone was counted a single time. An end of the junction does not agree with germline; a read error may underlie this. The chain links TRBV5-1 to TRBJ1-5, with a tentative D call TRBD1 (6 bases). Germline CDR1 reads SGHRS; CDR2 reads YFSETQ. CDR3 length equals 15 residues. CDR3 residues: CASSLTGYSNQPQHF. Here the CDR3 DNA reads TGTGCCAGCAGCTTGACAGGTTATAGCAATCAGCCCCAGCATTTT.

The rearrangement joins TRBV6-5 to TRBJ2-2; tentative D call: TRBD2 (6 bases). V lost 5 bases to trimming and J lost 5 bases, with 12 bases between them. Germline V lookup: CDR1 MNHEY, CDR2 SVGAGI. This CDR3 has 14 residues. Here the CDR3 reads CASSLLEGTGELFF. The DNA for the CDR3 is TGTGCCAGCAGTCTCCTGGAGGGGACCGGGGAGCTGTTTTTT.

The gene calls are TRBV2 and TRBJ2-1, with TRBD2 matching over 8 bases. Per the germline V gene, CDR1 is SNHLY and CDR2 is FYNNEI. The CDR3 has 14 amino acids. Unmatched junction bases numbered 10, after V lost 6 bases and J lost 9 bases. For the CDR3, the DNA is TGTGCCAGCAGGGAATCCGGGACTAGTGTTGAGCAGTTCTTC. Its translation is CASRESGTSVEQFF.

In its sample, this clone was seen a few times. The same CDR3 arises from other DNA sequences in this sample as well. The gene calls are TRBV19 and TRBJ1-1; D is perhaps TRBD1 (5 bases). V lost 6 bases to trimming and J lost 3 bases, with 8 bases between them. This CDR3 contains 12 residues. Germline loops: CDR1 LNHDA, CDR2 SQIVND (reference sequence). The CDR3 coding sequence is TGTGCCAGTAGGTGGGGGGACACTGAAGCTTTCTTT. Protein: CASRWGDTEAFF.

The chain couples TRBV11-2 to TRBJ2-4; tentatively, D is TRBD2 (5 bases). This CDR3 is built from 14 residues. The V gene lost 5 bases and the J gene lost 8 bases, with 16 bases spanning the gap. Per the germline V gene, CDR1 is SGHAT and CDR2 is FQNNGV. The CDR3 bases are TGTGCCAGCAGCCTAGTTTCTATCGGGGACATTCAGTACTTC. Translating it yields CASSLVSIGDIQYF.

The rearrangement joins TRBV9 to TRBJ1-1; D may be TRBD1 (6 bases). This CDR3 is built from 13 residues. V was cut by 6 bases and J by 2 bases, with 11 bases left in between. The germline V gene has CDR1 SGDLS and CDR2 YYNGEE. The DNA of the CDR3 is TGTGCCAGCACCTACAGGGTCAACACTGAAGCTTTCTTT. Translated: CASTYRVNTEAFF.

V is TRBV2 and J is TRBJ2-1; 10 positions agree with TRBD2. Germline CDR1 and CDR2: SNHLY and FYNNEI. The V and J ends lost 8 bases and 2 bases, in that order; junction bases with no gene match: 6. The CDR3 runs to 15 residues. The CDR3 bases are TGTGCCAGCGTTTATGGACTAGCGGCCTACAATGAGCAGTTCTTC. Protein product: CASVYGLAAYNEQFF.

This chain joins TRBV5-6 and TRBJ1-4, with D unresolved. The CDR3 loop spans 13 amino acids. Germline CDR1 reads SGHDT; CDR2 reads YYEEEE. V was pared by 4 bases and J by 8 bases, with 12 bases between. The CDR3 is CASSADRGEKLFF. The CDR3 nucleotides read TGTGCCAGCAGCGCCGACCGAGGCGAAAAACTGTTTTTT.

The chain recombines TRBV6-5 with TRBJ1-5, with D unresolved. The V end lost 8 bases, the J end lost 5 bases, and 13 bases lay between the germline ends. The CDR3 has 13 amino acids. Germline CDR1 and CDR2: MNHEY and SVGAGI. CDR3 in amino acids: CASSSTAHQPQHF. CDR3 DNA: TGTGCCAGCTCAAGTACAGCCCATCAGCCCCAGCATTTT.

The chain is built from TRBV7-9 and TRBJ2-1, with 7 bases lining up with TRBD2. In germline, CDR1 is SEHNR, CDR2 FQNEAQ (reference sequence). V trimming: 5 bases; J trimming: 7 bases; junction bases outside the gene matches: 17. The CDR3 spans 17 residues. The CDR3, as DNA: TGTGCCAGCAGCCCCCCAAGGGCGGGAGATGCTGGGAATGAGCAGTTCTTC. Translated: CASSPPRAGDAGNEQFF.

This clone was seen only a few times. The chain has TRBV5-4 and TRBJ1-6; tentative D call: TRBD1 (6 bases). Per the germline V gene, CDR1 is SGHNT and CDR2 is YYREEE (reference sequence). This CDR3 has 12 amino acids. V lost 10 bases and J 10 bases, leaving 15 bases between the germline ends. DNA of the CDR3: TGTGCCCTTCGGACCAGGGGATCACCCCTCCACTTT. Translating it yields CALRTRGSPLHF.

The rearrangement joins TRBV11-3 to TRBJ1-1; 7 bases fit TRBD1. The V gene's germline CDR1 is SGHNT and CDR2 YENEEA. V was pared by 1 base and J by 5 bases, with 13 bases of the junction left unmatched. The CDR3 is made up of 17 amino acids. The CDR3 sequence is CASSLGGQRFSPTEAFF. The CDR3 nucleotides are TGTGCCAGCAGCTTAGGGGGACAGCGCTTCTCCCCAACTGAAGCTTTCTTT.

In its sample, this clone was seen many times. The chain links TRBV6-5 to TRBJ1-1; 7 bases map to TRBD1. This CDR3 has 13 residues. J was trimmed by 1 base and V by 7 bases; bases with no gene match: 3. Germline V gene sequence: CDR1 MNHEY, CDR2 SVGAGI. The CDR3 DNA sequence: TGTGCCAGCAAGGACAGGAAGAACACTGAAGCTTTCTTT. This codes for CASKDRKNTEAFF.

V usage is TRBV5-1 and J usage is TRBJ2-3; 7 bases are shared with TRBD1. Germline CDR1 and CDR2: SGHRS and YFSETQ. This CDR3 spans 15 amino acids. The ends lost 0 bases at V and 6 bases at J; junction bases unmatched: 7. In DNA, the CDR3 is TGCGCCAGCAGCTTGGGTCAGGGGGTAGGGGATACGCAGTATTTT. It is translated as CASSLGQGVGDTQYF.

The rearrangement links TRBV4-3 to TRBJ2-3; 12 nucleotides align to TRBD2. CDR3 length: 20 residues. CDR1 is LGHNA and CDR2 is YSLEER in the germline V gene. The V segment lost 0 bases and the J segment 6 bases; nucleotides outside the gene matches: 16. CDR3 in DNA: TGCGCCAGCAGCCAAGATCTTTTGGCTAGCGGGAGGGCCTCAGCCGATACGCAGTATTTT. Protein: CASSQDLLASGRASADTQYF.